The present T cell receptor (beta chain) was sequenced within a study of cytomegalovirus exposure and HLA in healthy donors. Findings of the study overall: For most TCR beta V segments, an earlier analysis put the productive rate at about 87% or about 30% of the time. On later analysis, the bulk of CMV-associated TCR beta chains appeared to be HLA-restricted.

This clone came up a few times. Its antigen is unknown. CDR3 length: 13 amino acids. V lost 1 base and J 4 bases, leaving 7 bases between the germline ends. Germline CDR1 reads SGHVS; CDR2 reads FNYEAQ. With 60 Vbeta and 13 Jbeta primers, the PCR was carried out. The assay was immunoSEQ multiplex PCR, and TCRdb's table has in-frame clones only and misses some. The table includes around 160,000 clones, approximately 80% detected once. The sequence was obtained from a woman aged 40-49 years in good health and CMV-seropositive. Source material: PBMCs. The gene calls are TRBV7-6 and TRBJ2-5; maybe TRBD1 (6 bases). This CDR3 reads CASSLDRAETQYF. The DNA for the CDR3 is TGTGCCAGCAGCTTAGACAGGGCAGAGACCCAGTACTTC.